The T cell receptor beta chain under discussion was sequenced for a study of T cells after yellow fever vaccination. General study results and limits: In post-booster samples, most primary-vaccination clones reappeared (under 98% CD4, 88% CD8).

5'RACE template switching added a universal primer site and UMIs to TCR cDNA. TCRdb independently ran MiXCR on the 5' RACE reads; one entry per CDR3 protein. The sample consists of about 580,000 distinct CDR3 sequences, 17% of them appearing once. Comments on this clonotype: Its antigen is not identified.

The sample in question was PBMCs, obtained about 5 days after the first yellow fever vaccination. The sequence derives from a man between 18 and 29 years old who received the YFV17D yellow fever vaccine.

The CDR3 region is CASSESGGTGNTIYF. Written as DNA, the CDR3 is TGCGCCAGCAGTGAGTCGGGGGGAACTGGAAACACCATATATTTT. This chain links TRBV10-2 with TRBJ1-3, with D possibly being TRBD1 (5 bases). The V gene lost 0 bases and the J gene lost 2 bases, with 8 bases spanning the gap. CDR3 length equals 15 residues. From germline, CDR1 is WSHSY and CDR2 SAAADI.